The 5 T cell receptor beta chains reported below all come from one sample, sequenced in a study of blood T cell repertoires in COVID-19. The data were produced by immunoSEQ multiplex PCR, yet TCRdb's version contains in-frame clones alone and is incomplete. This repertoire shows about 210,000 clones, 90% to 95% found once; its top ten account for more than 0.95%. Source material: peripheral blood. These TCRs come from a man aged 25 to 40 with acute or convalescent COVID-19.

The sample holds one count of this clone. The chain joins TRBV18 to TRBJ1-1; D ambiguous. CDR1 is KGHSH, CDR2 LQKENI, per germline. Trimming left V 5 bases short and J 3 bases short, with 7 bases between. CDR3 length equals 12 residues. The CDR3 nucleotides read TGTGCCAGCTCATCAGATTACACTGAAGCTTTCTTT. This gives the protein CASSSDYTEAFF.

On this clone: Other DNA sequences in this sample translate to the same CDR3. The genes are TRBV18 and TRBJ1-1, with TRBD1 identical over 7 bases. The germline gives CDR1 KGHSH, CDR2 LQKENI. The CDR3 spans 14 residues. The trim removed 6 bases at V and 0 bases at J, leaving 4 bases unmatched. The chain's CDR3 is CASSRDRLNTEAFF. The CDR3 nucleotides read TGTGCCAGCTCCAGGGACAGACTGAACACTGAAGCTTTCTTT.

This rearrangement joins TRBV15 to TRBJ1-6, with 7 bases identical to TRBD1. Trimming cost V 3 bases and J 8 bases; bases outside gene matches: 10. Germline CDR1 and CDR2: LNHNV and YYDKDF (reference sequence). This CDR3 is built from 16 residues. CDR3 in DNA: TGTGCCACCAGCAGTGATCGACAGGGCAGGGATTCACCCCTCCACTTT. Protein sequence: CATSSDRQGRDSPLHF. The full variable domain, completed using reference TRBV15 and TRBJ1-6, is DAMVIQNPRYQVTQFGKPVTLSCSQTLNHNVMYWYQQKSSQAPKLLFHYYDKDFNNEADTPDNFQSRRPNTSFCFLDIRSPGLGDTAMYLCATSSDRQGRDSPLHFGNGTRLTVT.

This sequence joins TRBV5-1 and TRBJ1-2; no clear D. The CDR3 spans 13 residues. V lost 4 bases and J lost 4, with 11 bases in between. Germline CDR1 reads SGHRS; CDR2 reads YFSETQ. CDR3 residues: CASSPQRAYGYTF. The CDR3 DNA reads TGCGCCAGCAGCCCACAGAGAGCCTATGGCTACACCTTC. The entire variable domain, with the rest obtained from reference TRBV5-1 and TRBJ1-2, is as follows: KAGVTQTPRYLIKTRGQQVTLSCSPISGHRSVSWYQQTPGQGLQFLFEYFSETQRNKGNFPGRFSGRQFSNSRSEMNVSTLELGDSALYLCASSPQRAYGYTFGSGTRLTVV.

The rearrangement uses TRBV24-1 and TRBJ2-1, with 10 bases matching TRBD1. Germline V gene sequence: CDR1 KGHDR, CDR2 SFDVKD. This CDR3 is 16 amino acids long. The ends lost 1 base at V and 7 bases at J; junction bases unmatched: 6. This CDR3 is CATSDFKTGGRNEQFF. CDR3 nucleotides: TGTGCCACCAGTGATTTCAAGACAGGGGGCCGGAATGAGCAGTTCTTC.